One sample yielded the 23 T cell receptor beta chains listed below, sequenced in a study of T-cell memory formation after mild COVID-19. TCRdb re-derived calls from the 5' RACE reads in MiXCR, one entry per CDR3 protein. The table has about 430,000 distinct CDR3 sequences, more than 15% seen once. The sample taken for sequencing was PBMCs or a T cell subset sorted from them (not recorded which). All receptors come from a man younger than 30 who had mild COVID-19 (a few samples of this study predate the infection). Cell type and time point are not known.

The rearrangement uses TRBV5-4 and TRBJ2-7; 10 nucleotides match TRBD1. Germline CDR1 SGHNT, CDR2 YYREEE (reference sequence). V shed 4 bases and J 5 bases; nucleotides not matched to a gene: 6. CDR3 size: 14 residues. This chain's CDR3 is CASSSRDRGHEQYF. The CDR3 DNA sequence: TGTGCCAGCAGCAGCCGGGACAGGGGCCACGAGCAGTACTTC.

This clonotype was observed a few times. The rearrangement links TRBV5-1 to TRBJ2-1; the D gene is possibly TRBD2 (5 bases). The V gene lost 4 bases and the J gene lost 10 bases, with 15 bases spanning the gap. The CDR3 extends over 13 amino acids. Germline CDR1 SGHRS, CDR2 YFSETQ. CDR3 loop: CASSPRYGGEQFF. The CDR3 DNA reads as TGCGCCAGCAGCCCGCGTTATGGCGGGGAGCAGTTCTTC. The full variable domain, rest sourced from reference TRBV5-1 and TRBJ2-1, is KAGVTQTPRYLIKTRGQQVTLSCSPISGHRSVSWYQQTPGQGLQFLFEYFSETQRNKGNFPGRFSGRQFSNSRSEMNVSTLELGDSALYLCASSPRYGGEQFFGPGTRLTVL.

This clonotype was observed a handful of times. V gene TRBV7-9 combines with J gene TRBJ1-1; no clear D gene. CDR1 and CDR2 (germline): SEHNR, FQNEAQ (reference sequence). V gave up 5 bases and J gave up 6 bases, with 19 bases separating them. The CDR3 is 15 residues long. CDR3 in DNA: TGTGCCAGCAGCCCCAGTCTAGGAGGGTTCGCTGAAGCTTTCTTT. Amino acids: CASSPSLGGFAEAFF.

The V gene is TRBV30, the J gene TRBJ2-2, with 7 bases fitting TRBD2. The V gene end was trimmed by 1 base and the J gene end by 4 bases; junction bases not matched to a gene: 9. The CDR3 runs to 16 residues. CDR1 and CDR2 (germline): GTSNPN, SVGIG (reference sequence). The CDR3 region has the DNA TGTGCCTGGAGTGGATTCGGGGGGTTGAGCACCGGGGAGCTGTTTTTT. Encoded protein: CAWSGFGGLSTGELFF.

This clonotype was detected a few times. The V gene is TRBV5-1, the J gene TRBJ1-1; the D gene is possibly TRBD1 (5 bases). The CDR3 totals 15 residues. V lost 0 bases, J lost 6 bases, and 15 bases lay in between. Germline assignment: CDR1 SGHRS and CDR2 YFSETQ. The CDR3 DNA sequence: TGCGCCAGCAGCTTGGGGGGACCAAGGTTCTCTGAAGCTTTCTTT. Translated: CASSLGGPRFSEAFF.

Note on this clonotype: Its ends do not fully match the called genes, so a read error is possible. The chain links TRBV4-1 to TRBJ2-3; the match to TRBD2 covers 10 bases. The CDR3 spans 17 residues. Germline CDR1 reads MGHRA; CDR2 reads YSYEKL. The CDR3 spells CARSQDFTSGVRDTQYF. The CDR3 coding sequence is TGCGCCAGAAGCCAAGATTTTACTAGCGGGGTTCGAGATACGCAGTATTTT.

The chain links TRBV5-5 to TRBJ2-4; D is perhaps TRBD1 or TRBD2 (5 bases each). CDR3 length equals 14 residues. Germline V lookup: CDR1 SGHKS, CDR2 YYEKEE (reference sequence). The ends were cut back, 7 bases at V and 0 bases at J, with 11 bases in the middle. Here the CDR3 reads CASEPGLAKNIQYF. The DNA of the CDR3 is TGTGCCAGCGAACCGGGGCTAGCCAAAAACATTCAGTACTTC.

This clonotype occurred many times. The J gene is TRBJ2-1, the V gene TRBV7-6; perhaps TRBD2 as D (6 bases). CDR1 SGHVS and CDR2 FNYEAQ come from the germline V gene. V shed 7 bases and J shed 8 bases, with 12 bases lying between them. The length of the CDR3 is 12 residues. CDR3: CASTNGGDEQFF. In DNA, the CDR3 is TGTGCCAGCACCAACGGAGGGGATGAGCAGTTCTTC.

The chain uses TRBV28 and TRBJ2-7; D is possibly TRBD1 (7 bases). This CDR3 has 15 amino acids. Deletions cut 5 bases from V and 3 bases from J, with 17 bases between. Germline CDR1 is MDHEN and CDR2 is SYDVKM. The CDR3 DNA sequence: TGTGCCAGCAGTCCAGGGGGGACGGCCGTCTACGAGCAGTACGTC. Translating gives CASSPGGTAVYEQYV.

This clonotype was detected ten times or more. This chain connects TRBV4-3 to TRBJ1-5, with D perhaps TRBD1 (6 bases). Germline V gives CDR1 LGHNA, CDR2 YSLEER. The CDR3 spans 15 residues. The V gene lost 3 bases and the J gene lost 7 bases, with 16 bases spanning the gap. The CDR3: CASSQATGMWQPQHF. Written as DNA, the CDR3 is TGCGCCAGCAGCCAGGCAACAGGGATGTGGCAGCCCCAGCATTTT.

The chain combines TRBV7-2 with TRBJ1-5; D remains unclear. With 1 base removed from V and 6 bases from J, the gap between germline ends came to 10 bases. This CDR3 comprises 14 residues. The germline V gene has CDR1 SGHTA and CDR2 FQGNSA. CDR3 protein: CASSLERAGQPQHF. The CDR3 DNA reads as TGTGCCAGCAGCTTAGAGCGTGCCGGTCAGCCCCAGCATTTT.

This clonotype was observed a handful of times. The chain couples TRBV6-5 to TRBJ1-1; no firm D call. CDR1 MNHEY and CDR2 SVGAGI come from the germline V gene. V was shortened by 2 bases and J by 10 bases, with 8 bases between the two germline ends. The CDR3 covers 11 residues. As DNA, the CDR3 is TGTGCCAGCAGTTACGCAGCCAGAGCTTTCTTT. Translated: CASSYAARAFF.

This clonotype was counted at least ten times. This chain uses TRBV6-6 with TRBJ2-5; D remains ambiguous. Per the germline V gene, CDR1 is MNHNY and CDR2 is SVGAGI (reference sequence). The CDR3 runs to 12 residues. The germline V and J ends were trimmed by 6 bases and 1 base, with 6 bases remaining between them. This chain's CDR3 is CASRAAQETQYF. The CDR3 DNA reads as TGTGCCAGCAGGGCCGCCCAAGAGACCCAGTACTTC.

The chain is built from TRBV4-3 and TRBJ1-6; weak D call: TRBD1 (6 bases). CDR1 and CDR2 (germline): LGHNA, YSLEER. V was cut by 0 bases and J by 9 bases, with 15 bases left in between. The CDR3 is made up of 16 amino acids. CDR3 residues: CASSQEGGLVGSPLHF. The CDR3 DNA is TGCGCCAGCAGCCAAGAAGGGGGGTTGGTTGGTTCACCCCTCCACTTT.

In this sample, this clonotype turned up a few times. The DNA for the CDR3 is TGTGCCAGCTCGGCCGGGACGCCAGCGGAGACCCAGTACTTC. Protein product: CASSAGTPAETQYF. The chain recombines TRBV18 with TRBJ2-5, with D possibly called TRBD1 or TRBD2 (5 bases each). Trimming removed 6 bases at V and 5 bases at J, with 16 bases between. CDR1 and CDR2 from the germline V gene are KGHSH and LQKENI. The CDR3 is 14 residues long.

The chain joins TRBV5-1 to TRBJ1-2; 9 positions match TRBD1. V shed 3 bases and J 2 bases; nucleotides not matched to a gene: 11. CDR1 is SGHRS, CDR2 YFSETQ, per germline. The CDR3 length is 17 residues. The CDR3 nucleotides are TGCGCCAGCAGCTCAGAACCACAGGGGGCGCAGAACTATGGCTACACCTTC. Its translation: CASSSEPQGAQNYGYTF. Full variable domain (outside the CDR3, taken from reference TRBV5-1 and TRBJ1-2): KAGVTQTPRYLIKTRGQQVTLSCSPISGHRSVSWYQQTPGQGLQFLFEYFSETQRNKGNFPGRFSGRQFSNSRSEMNVSTLELGDSALYLCASSSEPQGAQNYGYTFGSGTRLTVV.

This clonotype was counted a few times. The V and J genes are TRBV7-6 and TRBJ2-7; D perhaps matches TRBD2 (6 bases). Germline loops: CDR1 SGHVS, CDR2 FNYEAQ. V gave up 2 bases and J gave up 5 bases, with 22 bases separating them. The CDR3 runs 17 residues. CDR3 sequence (DNA): TGTGCCAGCAGCTTACAGGTTTTGGGGACTGCTTTCCACGAGCAGTACTTC. Its protein is CASSLQVLGTAFHEQYF.

The V and J genes are TRBV25-1 and TRBJ2-2; the D is unclear. The V end lost 0 bases, the J end lost 6 bases, and 5 bases lay between the germline ends. The CDR3 spans 13 residues. CDR1 MGHDK and CDR2 SYGVNS come from the germline V gene. The CDR3 nucleotides are TGTGCCAGCAGTGAATATCTGGCCGGGGAGCTGTTTTTT. Translating gives CASSEYLAGELFF.

The chain uses TRBV6-6 and TRBJ1-1; no clear D. V was shortened by 2 bases and J by 4 bases, with 20 bases between the two germline ends. The germline gives CDR1 MNHNY, CDR2 SVGAGI (reference sequence). There are 17 residues in the CDR3. CDR3 DNA: TGTGCCAGCAGTTACGAGGGAACTTGGGGTTGGGGCACTGAAGCTTTCTTT. It translates to CASSYEGTWGWGTEAFF.

There are a few counts of this clonotype. This chain connects TRBV5-6 to TRBJ2-4; 15 nucleotides match TRBD2. The CDR3 runs 16 residues. Germline V gives CDR1 SGHDT, CDR2 YYEEEE. After removal of 4 bases from V and 5 bases from J, the junction contained 4 bases not matched to a gene. In DNA form, the CDR3 reads TGTGCCAGCAGCCGGGGACTAGCGGGGGGCGAAAACATTCAGTACTTC. This encodes CASSRGLAGGENIQYF. Based on the CDR3 plus reference TRBV5-6 and TRBJ2-4, the full variable domain is DAGVTQSPTHLIKTRGQQVTLRCSPKSGHDTVSWYQQALGQGPQFIFQYYEEEERQRGNFPDRFSGHQFPNYSSELNVNALLLGDSALYLCASSRGLAGGENIQYFGAGTRLSVL.

Only a few counts were recorded for this clonotype. The rearrangement joins TRBV12-3 or TRBV12-4 to TRBJ2-5; possibly TRBD1 or TRBD2 for D (5 bases each). V gave up 3 bases and J gave up 5 bases, with 13 bases separating them. The CDR3 is 14 amino acids. The CDR3 protein is CASSFRGAVETQYF. As DNA, the CDR3 is TGTGCCAGCAGTTTCCGAGGGGCCGTGGAGACCCAGTACTTC.

This clonotype was counted a few times. The chain is built from TRBV5-1 and TRBJ1-1; TRBD1 might be the D (5 bases). The CDR3 length is 13 residues. Germline V CDR1 and CDR2: SGHRS, YFSETQ. Deletions cut 4 bases from V and 3 bases from J, with 10 bases between. The CDR3 DNA reads as TGCGCCAGCAGCGGAGGGGTTTACACTGAAGCTTTCTTT. Its translation is CASSGGVYTEAFF.

The chain employs TRBV28 and TRBJ2-3, with 13 bases matching TRBD2. The V and J ends lost 7 bases and 2 bases, in that order; junction bases with no gene match: 9. CDR1 MDHEN and CDR2 SYDVKM come from the germline V gene. The CDR3 totals 17 residues. The CDR3 region has the DNA TGTGCCAGCATGGGACTAGCGGGGTCCTACTCCACAGATACGCAGTATTTT. Translation gives CASMGLAGSYSTDTQYF.